This T cell receptor (beta chain) was retrieved from a study of response to subunit inactivated influenza vaccine. Study-wide points: A suggestion made by the authors is that each seasonal influenza vaccination recruits few new T cells.

The germline CDR1 and CDR2 sequences are MNHEY and SMNVEV (reference sequence). The CDR3 spans 16 residues. V was clipped by 6 bases and J by 3 bases, with 18 bases between them. In this sample, this clonotype turned up many times. Its antigen is currently unknown. TCRdb used MiXCR to reprocess the RT-PCR reads, holding one entry per CDR3 protein. The repertoire holds approximately 480,000 distinct CDR3 sequences, with roughly 11% as singletons. This clonotype was sampled from a man in his fifties or sixties who received an inactivated influenza vaccine. This material consisted of PBMCs from blood, taken more than 35 days after vaccination. The rearrangement joins TRBV27 to TRBJ2-1; weak D call: TRBD1 (7 bases). CDR3 loop: CASSRGGGAGYNEQFF. In DNA form, the CDR3 reads TGTGCCAGCAGCCGAGGAGGGGGCGCGGGCTACAATGAGCAGTTCTTC.